Following are 8 T cell receptor beta chains from one sample sequenced in a study of beta chain features in type 1 diabetes. Expressed TCRB transcripts were sequenced because the entire RNA isolate underwent reverse transcription. Only in-frame clones appear in the TCRdb table, and some are missing; sequencing was by immunoSEQ multiplex PCR. The profile shows 200,000 to 250,000 clones, 55% to 70% of them singletons. Sequencing was done on a sample of naive CD4+ T cells from blood. Receptor source: a man aged 25 to 45 in good health.

The V gene is TRBV7-2, the J gene TRBJ1-1; 7 nucleotides line up with TRBD1. Germline V gives CDR1 SGHTA, CDR2 FQGNSA. The V and J ends lost 0 bases and 5 bases, in that order; junction bases with no gene match: 6. This CDR3 spans 15 amino acids. This chain's CDR3 is CASSLAPQGGTEAFF. As DNA, the CDR3 is TGTGCCAGCAGCTTAGCCCCCCAGGGGGGGACTGAAGCTTTCTTT.

V is TRBV7-8 and J is TRBJ2-2; tentative D call: TRBD1 (5 bases). With 5 bases removed from V and 1 base from J, the gap between germline ends came to 14 bases. Germline V CDR1 and CDR2: SGHVS, FQNEAQ. The CDR3 loop spans 16 amino acids. The chain's CDR3 is CASSHDRNQNTGELFF. CDR3 sequence (DNA): TGTGCCAGCAGCCACGACAGAAACCAGAACACCGGGGAGCTGTTTTTT.

The J gene is TRBJ2-2, the V gene TRBV30; unclear D gene. The V end lost 0 bases, the J end lost 0 bases, and 8 bases lay between the germline ends. Germline CDR1 is GTSNPN and CDR2 is SVGIG (reference sequence). The CDR3 has 15 amino acids. The CDR3 protein is CAWSVRQPNTGELFF. DNA for the CDR3: TGTGCCTGGAGTGTACGGCAGCCGAACACCGGGGAGCTGTTTTTT.

This sequence joins TRBV29-1 and TRBJ2-3, with 7 positions matching TRBD2. After removal of 3 bases from V and 2 bases from J, the junction contained 5 bases not matched to a gene. The CDR3 contains 14 residues. CDR1 is SQVTM, CDR2 ANQGSEA, per germline. Here the CDR3 reads CSVEWREYTDTQYF. In DNA form, the CDR3 reads TGCAGCGTTGAGTGGCGGGAGTACACAGATACGCAGTATTTT.

This clone was seen a handful of times. The CDR3 region has the DNA TGTGCCAGCAGCCAAGATAGGCTTGACAATGAGCAGTTCTTC. Translated, it gives CASSQDRLDNEQFF. This chain links TRBV4-2 with TRBJ2-1; no definite D call. With 0 bases removed from V and 5 bases from J, the gap between germline ends came to 8 bases. Per the germline V gene, CDR1 is LGHNA and CDR2 is YNFKEQ. The CDR3 loop spans 14 amino acids.

The rearrangement links TRBV9 to TRBJ2-5; weak D call: TRBD2 (6 bases). CDR1 and CDR2 (germline): SGDLS, YYNGEE. V lost 0 bases and J 2 bases, leaving 14 bases between the germline ends. This CDR3 comprises 16 residues. The CDR3: CASSVDRGGGQETQYF. CDR3 DNA sequence: TGTGCCAGCAGCGTAGATCGGGGAGGCGGACAAGAGACCCAGTACTTC.

The J gene is TRBJ1-1, the V gene TRBV5-4; D gene uncertain. Germline CDR1 SGHNT, CDR2 YYREEE (reference sequence). This CDR3 has 13 residues. The V and J ends lost 0 bases and 1 base respectively, with 4 bases between them. The DNA for the CDR3 is TGTGCCAGCAGCTTGGAAGCGAACACTGAAGCTTTCTTT. Residues: CASSLEANTEAFF.

Only a few counts were recorded for this clone. This rearrangement joins TRBV11-2 to TRBJ2-3, with D unclear. The CDR3 has 11 amino acids. The V and J ends lost 6 bases and 6 bases respectively, with 7 bases between them. The germline CDR1 and CDR2 sequences are SGHAT and FQNNGV. Written as DNA, the CDR3 is TGTGCCAGCAGTCGGGCGGATACGCAGTATTTT. Protein: CASSRADTQYF. The full variable domain, rest sourced from reference TRBV11-2 and TRBJ2-3, is EAGVAQSPRYKIIEKRQSVAFWCNPISGHATLYWYQQILGQGPKLLIQFQNNGVVDDSQLPKDRFSAERLKGVDSTLKIQPAKLEDSAVYLCASSRADTQYFGPGTRLTVL.